A single sample gave rise to the 22 T cell receptor beta chains below, sequenced in a study of blood T cell repertoires in COVID-19. Clones were sequenced by immunoSEQ multiplex PCR, and TCRdb holds only the in-frame ones, with some missing. Found here are some 150,000 clones, roughly 79% of them singletons; the top ten hold 7% to 9%. Sequencing was done on a sample of peripheral blood. The receptor set was obtained from a human donor with acute or convalescent COVID-19. The donor label of this sample is uncertain.

The CDR3 bases are TGTGCCAGTAGTATAGTGCAGGGATGGCATCAGCCCCAGCATTTT. Amino acid sequence: CASSIVQGWHQPQHF. This rearrangement joins TRBV19 to TRBJ1-5, with D maybe TRBD1 (5 bases). Germline values: CDR1 LNHDA, CDR2 SQIVND (reference sequence). The CDR3 loop spans 15 amino acids. The V and J ends lost 1 base and 5 bases respectively, with 12 bases between them.

This clone has a single count. V and J are TRBV19 and TRBJ1-6, with 7 bases that match TRBD1. After removal of 9 bases from V and 10 bases from J, the junction contained 9 bases not matched to a gene. From germline, CDR1 is LNHDA and CDR2 SQIVND (reference sequence). The CDR3 totals 13 residues. The CDR3 reads CASRDSQRSPLHF. The CDR3 nucleotides are TGTGCCAGCAGGGACAGCCAACGATCACCCCTCCACTTT.

The rearrangement links TRBV9 to TRBJ1-1; 7 bases line up with TRBD1. V trimming: 0 bases; J trimming: 1 base; junction bases outside the gene matches: 3. CDR3 length: 15 amino acids. Germline V CDR1 and CDR2: SGDLS, YYNGEE. Written as DNA, the CDR3 is TGTGCCAGCAGCGTAGTACAGGGGCCGAACACTGAAGCTTTCTTT. Its translation is CASSVVQGPNTEAFF.

J is TRBJ2-3 and V is TRBV7-3; TRBD1 aligns across 7 bases. With V trimmed by 5 bases and J by 2 bases, 10 bases remained unmatched. The CDR3 has 16 amino acids. Germline loops: CDR1 SGHTA, CDR2 FQGTGA. The CDR3 loop is CASSLRQGGSTDTQYF. The CDR3 DNA is TGTGCCAGCAGCCTGCGACAGGGCGGTTCCACAGATACGCAGTATTTT.

V and J are TRBV7-9 and TRBJ1-5; TRBD1 aligns across 10 bases. Germline loops: CDR1 SEHNR, CDR2 FQNEAQ (reference sequence). The CDR3 has 14 residues. The junction had 3 bases not matched to a gene; V was cut back by 4 bases and J by 6 bases. The CDR3 DNA follows: TGTGCCAGCAGCTCTTGGGACAGGGGTCAGCCCCAGCATTTT. It is translated as CASSSWDRGQPQHF.

CDR3 coding DNA: TGCGCCAGCAGCCTTCCGGGACATCAAAGCCGAGGCACTGAAGCTTTCTTT. Translation gives CASSLPGHQSRGTEAFF. The chain recombines TRBV5-1 with TRBJ1-1, with TRBD1 as a possible D gene (6 bases). V gave up 4 bases and J gave up 4 bases, with 23 bases separating them. Germline V lookup: CDR1 SGHRS, CDR2 YFSETQ. The CDR3 loop spans 17 amino acids.

This rearrangement joins TRBV10-3 to TRBJ1-4, with unresolved D. Trimming removed 0 bases from V and 6 bases from J, with 11 bases in between. This CDR3 has 15 residues. The germline V gene encodes CDR1 ENHRY and CDR2 SYGVKD. CDR3 bases: TGTGCCATCAGTGAGTCGATGAGGGAGGATGAAAAACTGTTTTTT. This codes for CAISESMREDEKLFF.

There are a few counts of this clone. The CDR3 DNA reads TGTGCCAGCAGCTGGGGGCGGGGGCGCAACTATGGCTACACCTTC. This sequence encodes CASSWGRGRNYGYTF. This chain connects TRBV5-6 to TRBJ1-2; TRBD1 might be the D (6 bases). The CDR3 loop spans 15 amino acids. With 3 bases removed from V and 2 bases from J, the gap between germline ends came to 14 bases. From germline, CDR1 is SGHDT and CDR2 YYEEEE.

This clone has just a few counts. A much larger clone lies one base from this, so it may be a read error. Within the sample, other DNA sequences also encode this same CDR3. The chain employs TRBV4-1 and TRBJ1-6, with D hard to call. In germline, CDR1 is MGHRA, CDR2 YSYEKL. The CDR3 runs 12 residues. V lost 3 bases, J lost 5 bases, and 2 bases lay in between. The CDR3 nucleotides read TGCGCCAGCAGCCATAATAATTCACCCCTCCACTTT. This encodes CASSHNNSPLHF.

This clone was picked up a small number of times. The rearrangement links TRBV29-1 to TRBJ1-5, with TRBD1 matching over 7 bases. The length of the CDR3 is 14 residues. Germline-derived CDR1 and CDR2 are SQVTM and ANQGSEA. Trimming cost V 6 bases and J 2 bases; bases outside gene matches: 7. CDR3 DNA: TGCAGCGTAACGACAGGGACCGGCAATCAGCCCCAGCATTTT. Translation: CSVTTGTGNQPQHF.

The chain recombines TRBV5-1 with TRBJ1-2; unclear D gene. V was cut by 0 bases and J by 4 bases, with 13 bases left in between. Germline CDR1 is SGHRS and CDR2 is YFSETQ. This CDR3 spans 15 amino acids. The CDR3 nucleotides are TGCGCCAGCAGCTTGGCGCAGGCGACTATCTATGGCTACACCTTC. This translates into CASSLAQATIYGYTF.

The genes are TRBV30 and TRBJ1-2; no reliable D call. Trimming pared 2 bases from V and 3 bases from J, leaving 13 bases between. Germline values: CDR1 GTSNPN, CDR2 SVGIG (reference sequence). CDR3 size: 14 residues. In DNA, the CDR3 is TGTGCCTGGAGTCCGTTGAACAGCTACTATGGCTACACCTTC. Its translation is CAWSPLNSYYGYTF.

This clone was seen a single time. V usage is TRBV6-5 and J usage is TRBJ1-4; 10 nucleotides agree with TRBD1. The CDR3 loop spans 14 amino acids. Trimming took 6 bases from V and 6 from J; bases not matched to a gene: 4. Germline loops: CDR1 MNHEY, CDR2 SVGAGI. The CDR3 loop is CASRETGGYEKLFF. CDR3 in DNA: TGTGCCAGCAGAGAGACAGGGGGCTATGAAAAACTGTTTTTT.

V is TRBV15 and J is TRBJ2-1; perhaps TRBD2 as D (7 bases). The CDR3 spans 12 residues. Germline CDR1 and CDR2: LNHNV and YYDKDF (reference sequence). The ends were cut back, 8 bases at V and 6 bases at J, with 11 bases in the middle. The CDR3 sequence: CATGGGLNEQFF. CDR3 DNA sequence: TGTGCCACCGGGGGGGGGCTCAATGAGCAGTTCTTC.

This chain uses TRBV10-2 with TRBJ2-7, with a tentative D call TRBD1 (5 bases). Per the germline V gene, CDR1 is WSHSY and CDR2 is SAAADI. The CDR3 is 14 amino acids. V lost 6 bases and J lost 0, with 12 bases in between. CDR3 coding DNA: TGCGCCAGCAGCGACGACAGCAGCTCCTACGAGCAGTACTTC. It codes for CASSDDSSSYEQYF.

The V gene is TRBV19, the J gene TRBJ2-5, with D perhaps TRBD2 (5 bases). The germline V and J ends were trimmed by 2 bases and 0 bases, with 10 bases remaining between them. The germline V gene encodes CDR1 LNHDA and CDR2 SQIVND (reference sequence). The CDR3 has 15 amino acids. The CDR3 loop is CASSISGEDQETQYF. Here the CDR3 DNA reads TGTGCCAGTAGTATAAGCGGCGAGGACCAAGAGACCCAGTACTTC.

The V gene is TRBV30, the J gene TRBJ2-7; possible D gene TRBD2, 5 bases. Germline-derived CDR1 and CDR2 are GTSNPN and SVGIG (reference sequence). The V end was cut by 0 bases, the J end by 2 bases, with 14 bases between. The length of the CDR3 is 15 residues. The CDR3 DNA is TGTGCCTGGAGTGTGTCGGGGTGGAGAACCTACGAGCAGTACTTC. This sequence encodes CAWSVSGWRTYEQYF.

The V gene is TRBV9, the J gene TRBJ2-3; D not certain. Trimming shortened V by 6 bases and J by 0 bases, and 8 bases separated the two germline ends. Per germline, CDR1 SGDLS and CDR2 YYNGEE. The CDR3 is 13 amino acids. The CDR3 DNA reads as TGTGCCAGCAACCCGCGGAGCACAGATACGCAGTATTTT. Encoded protein: CASNPRSTDTQYF.

This clone showed up just once. The chain carries TRBV3-1 (or the pseudogene TRBV3-2) and TRBJ1-5; D is ambiguous. V was clipped by 0 bases and J by 7 bases, with 10 bases between them. The V gene's germline CDR1 is LGHDT and CDR2 YNNKEL (reference sequence). The CDR3 has 14 amino acids. This chain's CDR3 is CASSQDPFLQPQHF. The CDR3 DNA reads as TGTGCCAGCAGCCAAGACCCCTTCCTACAGCCCCAGCATTTT.

The table lists this clone with a count of one. This chain links TRBV29-1 with TRBJ2-2; 8 nucleotides align to TRBD2. Trimming cost V 0 bases and J 7 bases; bases outside gene matches: 7. The V gene's germline CDR1 is SQVTM and CDR2 ANQGSEA. The CDR3 loop spans 15 amino acids. The CDR3 is CSVEEGLGYNGELFF. The CDR3 region has the DNA TGCAGCGTTGAAGAGGGACTAGGATACAACGGGGAGCTGTTTTTT.

The V gene is TRBV4-1, the J gene TRBJ1-5; D gene uncertain. This CDR3 has 15 residues. Germline CDR1 and CDR2: MGHRA and YSYEKL. V was pared by 0 bases and J by 9 bases, with 15 bases between. CDR3 protein: CASSQDSAYLGPQHF. The CDR3 nucleotides are TGCGCCAGCAGCCAAGATAGTGCCTACCTCGGGCCCCAGCATTTT.

The J gene is TRBJ2-1, the V gene TRBV10-3, with TRBD2 identical over 8 bases. Trimming removed 8 bases from V and 15 bases from J; junction bases left unmatched: 9. This CDR3 comprises 11 residues. In germline, CDR1 is ENHRY, CDR2 SYGVKD. For the CDR3, the DNA is TGTGCCATCTCGGGGGGGGGCCCCACGTTCTTC. Its translation: CAISGGGPTFF.